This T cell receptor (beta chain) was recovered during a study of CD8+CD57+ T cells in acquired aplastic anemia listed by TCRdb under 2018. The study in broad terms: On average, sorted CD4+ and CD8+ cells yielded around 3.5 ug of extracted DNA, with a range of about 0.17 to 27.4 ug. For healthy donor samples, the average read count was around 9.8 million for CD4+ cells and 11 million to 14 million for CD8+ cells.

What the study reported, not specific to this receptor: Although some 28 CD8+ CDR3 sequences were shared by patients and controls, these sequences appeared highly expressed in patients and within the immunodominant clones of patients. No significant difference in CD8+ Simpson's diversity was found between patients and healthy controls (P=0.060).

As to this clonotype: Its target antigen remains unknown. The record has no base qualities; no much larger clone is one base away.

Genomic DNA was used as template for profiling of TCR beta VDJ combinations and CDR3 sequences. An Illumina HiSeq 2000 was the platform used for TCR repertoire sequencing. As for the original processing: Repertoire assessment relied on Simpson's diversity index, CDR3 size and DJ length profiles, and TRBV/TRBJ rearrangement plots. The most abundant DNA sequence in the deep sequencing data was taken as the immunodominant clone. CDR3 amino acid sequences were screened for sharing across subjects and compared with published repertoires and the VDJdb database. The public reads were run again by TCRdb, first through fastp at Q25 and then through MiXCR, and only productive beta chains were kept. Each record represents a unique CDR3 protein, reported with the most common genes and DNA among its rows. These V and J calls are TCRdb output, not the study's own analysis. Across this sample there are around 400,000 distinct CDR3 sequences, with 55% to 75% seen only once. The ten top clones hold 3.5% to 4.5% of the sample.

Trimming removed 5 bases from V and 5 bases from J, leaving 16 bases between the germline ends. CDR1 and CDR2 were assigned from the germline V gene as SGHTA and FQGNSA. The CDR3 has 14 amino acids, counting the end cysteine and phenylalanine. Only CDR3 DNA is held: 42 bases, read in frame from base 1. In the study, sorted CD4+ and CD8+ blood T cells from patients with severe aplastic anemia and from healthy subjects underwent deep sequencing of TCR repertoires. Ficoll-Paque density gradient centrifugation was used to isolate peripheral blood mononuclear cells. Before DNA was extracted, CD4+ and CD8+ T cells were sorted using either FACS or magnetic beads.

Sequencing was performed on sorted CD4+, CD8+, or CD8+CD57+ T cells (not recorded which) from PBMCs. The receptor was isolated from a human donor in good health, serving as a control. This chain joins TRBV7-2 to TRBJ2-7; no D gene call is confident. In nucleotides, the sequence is TGTGCCAGCAGCCTCGCGATTCTCTACAACGAGCAGTACTTC. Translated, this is CASSLAILYNEQYF.